The rows below give T cell receptor beta chains drawn from one sample of a study of control samples from healthy donors and cancer patients. Assay: immunoSEQ multiplex PCR; the TCRdb copy retains only in-frame clones and omits some. This table has under 150,000 clones, about nine tenths appearing once. Source material: blood. These receptor sequences come from a man in his forties in good health. The CDR3 runs from the conserved cysteine through the conserved F or W. Fields, in order: V gene, CDR3 protein.

V: TRBV6-2/TRBV6-3; CDR3: CASSSTSGGSYNEQFF
V: TRBV7-9; CDR3: CASSPSTGVETQYF
V: TRBV9; CDR3: CASTNRIGKSGGAADTQYF
V: TRBV7-9; CDR3: CASSSNPSEKLFF
V: TRBV5-1; CDR3: CASSRDGNTEAFF
V: TRBV7-2; CDR3: CASSLGWSNTEAFF
V: TRBV27; CDR3: CASSFKGWGTDTQYF
V: TRBV5-5; CDR3: CASSNGTGSVRQPQHF
V: TRBV19; CDR3: CASSDDRGPNLGYTF
V: TRBV11-1; CDR3: CASSSRDRNPEAFF
V: TRBV21-1; CDR3: CASMGYHGYTF
V: TRBV12-3/TRBV12-4; CDR3: CASSLRNNYGYTF
V: TRBV11-3; CDR3: CASSTPRGTNIQYF
V: TRBV29-1; CDR3: CSVEGRGRVRVEQFF
V: TRBV7-8; CDR3: CASSLSGTDYGYTF
V: TRBV19; CDR3: CASSNSGGGGSYNEQFF
V: TRBV29-1; CDR3: CSVALAALITDTQYF
V: TRBV5-1; CDR3: CASSRGQAYEQYF
V: TRBV6-5; CDR3: CASSLSMNTEAFF
V: TRBV10-3; CDR3: CAISSQGNSNQPQHF
V: TRBV19; CDR3: CATSRTGNTEAFF
V: TRBV12-3/TRBV12-4; CDR3: CASSQTGVHEQYF
V: TRBV19; CDR3: CASSDRPGTANQPQHF
V: TRBV2; CDR3: CASRRTGTDQPQHF
V: TRBV9; CDR3: CASSVGQGAVYGYTF
V: TRBV30; CDR3: CAWSTRDRGRVTEAFF
V: TRBV5-1; CDR3: CASSLAMGNPNTGELFF
V: TRBV7-2; CDR3: CASSLVLGTAQETQYF
V: TRBV3-1/TRBV3-2; CDR3: CASSQDWTDNYGYTF
V: TRBV27; CDR3: CASSLMATYEQYF
V: TRBV2; CDR3: CASSPGTGTYEQYF
V: TRBV7-2; CDR3: CASSPLGTGGSGEKLFF
V: TRBV24-1; CDR3: CATSDFPRLGGDTYNEQFF
V: TRBV18; CDR3: CASSLSRGGAEEQYF
V: TRBV5-8; CDR3: CASARGPNGNTIYF
V: TRBV6-5; CDR3: CASSTGFQETQYF
V: TRBV9; CDR3: CASSPRTTNTEAFF
V: TRBV3-1/TRBV3-2; CDR3: CASSQDRVRSGNTIYF
V: TRBV6-5; CDR3: CASSTDPGGETQYF
V: TRBV12-5; CDR3: CASGTSGGASQYF
V: TRBV6-6; CDR3: CASSYERGQGHSPLHF
V: TRBV19; CDR3: CASSIPGTVSEQYF